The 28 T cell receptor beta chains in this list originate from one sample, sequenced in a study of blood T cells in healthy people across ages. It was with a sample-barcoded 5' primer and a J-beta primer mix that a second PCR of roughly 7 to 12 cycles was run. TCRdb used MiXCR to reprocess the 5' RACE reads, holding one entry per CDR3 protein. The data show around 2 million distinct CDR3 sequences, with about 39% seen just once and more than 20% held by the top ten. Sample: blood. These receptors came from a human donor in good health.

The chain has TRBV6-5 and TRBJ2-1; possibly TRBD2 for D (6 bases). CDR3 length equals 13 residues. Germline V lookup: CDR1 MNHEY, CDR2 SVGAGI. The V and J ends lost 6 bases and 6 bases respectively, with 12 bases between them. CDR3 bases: TGTGCCAGCAGCCCAGCCGGGGGCAATGAGCAGTTCTTC. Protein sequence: CASSPAGGNEQFF.

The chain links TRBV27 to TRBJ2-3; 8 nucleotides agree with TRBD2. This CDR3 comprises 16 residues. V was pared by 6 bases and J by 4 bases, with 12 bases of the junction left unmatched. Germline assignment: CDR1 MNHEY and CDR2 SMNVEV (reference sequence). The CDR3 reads CASSSTGTRGADTQYF. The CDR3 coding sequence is TGTGCCAGCAGCTCCACCGGGACTAGAGGGGCAGATACGCAGTATTTT.

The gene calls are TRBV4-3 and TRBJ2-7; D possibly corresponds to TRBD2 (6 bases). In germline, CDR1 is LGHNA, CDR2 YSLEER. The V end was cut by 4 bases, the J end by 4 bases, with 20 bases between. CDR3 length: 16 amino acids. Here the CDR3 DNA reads TGCGCCAGCAGCCGAACCCCCGGGAGATCGACTTACGAGCAGTACTTC. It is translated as CASSRTPGRSTYEQYF.

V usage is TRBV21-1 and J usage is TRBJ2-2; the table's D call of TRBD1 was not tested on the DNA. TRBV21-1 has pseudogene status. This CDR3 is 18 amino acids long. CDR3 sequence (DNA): TGTGCCACCCCGATGAAAACACAGGAAGGGGGGACCGCCGGGGAGCTGTTTTTT. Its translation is CATPMKTQEGGTAGELFF.

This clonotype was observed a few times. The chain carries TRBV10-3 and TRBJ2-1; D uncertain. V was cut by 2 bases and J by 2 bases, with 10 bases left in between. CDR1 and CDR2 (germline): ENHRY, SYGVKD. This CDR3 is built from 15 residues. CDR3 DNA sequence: TGTGCCATCAGTGAGAGTCCCTTAACCTACAATGAGCAGTTCTTC. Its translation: CAISESPLTYNEQFF.

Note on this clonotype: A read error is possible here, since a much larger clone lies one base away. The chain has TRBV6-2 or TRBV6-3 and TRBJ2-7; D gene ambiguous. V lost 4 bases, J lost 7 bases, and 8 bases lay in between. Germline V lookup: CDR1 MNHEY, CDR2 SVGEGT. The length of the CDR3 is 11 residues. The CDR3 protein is CASSLSQEQYF. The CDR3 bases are TGTGCCAGCAGTTTATCCCAAGAGCAGTACTTC.

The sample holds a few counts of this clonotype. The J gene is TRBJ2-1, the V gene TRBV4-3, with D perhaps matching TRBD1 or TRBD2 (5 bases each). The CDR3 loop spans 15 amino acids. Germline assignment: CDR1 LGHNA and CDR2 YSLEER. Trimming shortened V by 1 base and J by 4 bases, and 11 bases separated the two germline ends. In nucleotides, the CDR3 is TGCGCCAGCAGCCAAGGAGGGGCGCTTTACAATGAGCAGTTCTTC. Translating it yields CASSQGGALYNEQFF.

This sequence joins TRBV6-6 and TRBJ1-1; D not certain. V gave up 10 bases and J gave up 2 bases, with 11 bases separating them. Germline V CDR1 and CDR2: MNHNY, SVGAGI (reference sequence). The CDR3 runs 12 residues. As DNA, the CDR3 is TGTGCCACCCAACAGATCAACACTGAAGCTTTCTTT. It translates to CATQQINTEAFF.

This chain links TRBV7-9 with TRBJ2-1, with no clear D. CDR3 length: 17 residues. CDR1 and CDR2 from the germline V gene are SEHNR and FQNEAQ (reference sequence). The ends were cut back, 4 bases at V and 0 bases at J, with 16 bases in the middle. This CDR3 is CASSSPHAQSSYNEQFF. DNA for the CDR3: TGTGCCAGCAGCTCGCCGCACGCACAGAGCTCCTACAATGAGCAGTTCTTC.

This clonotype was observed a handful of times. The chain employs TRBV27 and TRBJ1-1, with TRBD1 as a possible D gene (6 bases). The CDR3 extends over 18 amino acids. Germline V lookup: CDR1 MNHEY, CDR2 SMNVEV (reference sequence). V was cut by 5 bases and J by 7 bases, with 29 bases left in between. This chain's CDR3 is CASSQRYPGAIGRVEAFF. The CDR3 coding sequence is TGTGCCAGCAGTCAGAGGTACCCGGGGGCGATTGGAAGGGTTGAAGCTTTCTTT.

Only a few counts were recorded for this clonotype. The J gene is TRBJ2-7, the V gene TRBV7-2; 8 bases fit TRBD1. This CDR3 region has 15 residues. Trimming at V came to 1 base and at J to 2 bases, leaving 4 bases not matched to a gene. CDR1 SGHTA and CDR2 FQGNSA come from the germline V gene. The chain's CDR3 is CASSLGGQVAYEQYF. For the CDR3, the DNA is TGTGCCAGCAGCTTAGGGGGACAGGTAGCCTACGAGCAGTACTTC.

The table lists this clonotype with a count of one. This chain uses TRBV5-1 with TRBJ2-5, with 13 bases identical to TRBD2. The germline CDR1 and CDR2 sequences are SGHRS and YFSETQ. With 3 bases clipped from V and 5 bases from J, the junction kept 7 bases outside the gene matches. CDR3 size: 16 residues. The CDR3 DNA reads TGCGCCAGCAGCTCGGGACTAGCGGGGACGTATGAGACCCAGTACTTC. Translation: CASSSGLAGTYETQYF. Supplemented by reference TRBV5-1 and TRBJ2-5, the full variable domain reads KAGVTQTPRYLIKTRGQQVTLSCSPISGHRSVSWYQQTPGQGLQFLFEYFSETQRNKGNFPGRFSGRQFSNSRSEMNVSTLELGDSALYLCASSSGLAGTYETQYFGPGTRLLVL.

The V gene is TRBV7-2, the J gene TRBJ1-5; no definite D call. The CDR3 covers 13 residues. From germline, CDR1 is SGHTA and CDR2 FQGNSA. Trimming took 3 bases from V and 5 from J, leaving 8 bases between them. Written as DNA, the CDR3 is TGTGCCAGCAGCTTTCAGTGGGATCAGCCCCAGCATTTT. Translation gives CASSFQWDQPQHF.

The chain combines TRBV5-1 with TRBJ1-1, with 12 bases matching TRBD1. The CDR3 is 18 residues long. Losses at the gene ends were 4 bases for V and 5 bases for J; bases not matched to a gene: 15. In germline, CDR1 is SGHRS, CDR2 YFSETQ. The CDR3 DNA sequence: TGCGCCAGCAGCCTCTCCGGGACAGGGGGCTCTCGGACGACTGAAGCTTTCTTT. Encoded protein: CASSLSGTGGSRTTEAFF.

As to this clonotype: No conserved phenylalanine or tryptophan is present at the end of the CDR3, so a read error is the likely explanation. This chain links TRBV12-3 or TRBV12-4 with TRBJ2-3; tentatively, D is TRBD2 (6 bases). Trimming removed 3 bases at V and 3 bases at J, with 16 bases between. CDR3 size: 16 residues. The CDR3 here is CASSLDGGEWTDTQYS. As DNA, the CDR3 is TGTGCCAGCAGTTTGGATGGAGGGGAGTGGACAGATACGCAGTATTCT.

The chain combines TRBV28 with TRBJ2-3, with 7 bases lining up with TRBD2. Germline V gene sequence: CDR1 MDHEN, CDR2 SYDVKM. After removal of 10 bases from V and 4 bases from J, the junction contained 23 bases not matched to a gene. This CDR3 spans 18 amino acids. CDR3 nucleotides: TGTGCCACCACTGAGGTGGAGAGCGCACCTACTAGCGCAGATACGCAGTATTTT. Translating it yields CATTEVESAPTSADTQYF.

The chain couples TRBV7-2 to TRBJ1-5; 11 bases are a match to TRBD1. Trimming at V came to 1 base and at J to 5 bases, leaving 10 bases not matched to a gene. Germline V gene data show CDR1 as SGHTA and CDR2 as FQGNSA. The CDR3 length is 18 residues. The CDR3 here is CASSLVGQGAGGDQPQHF. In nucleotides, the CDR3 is TGTGCCAGCAGCTTAGTCGGACAGGGGGCGGGCGGGGATCAGCCCCAGCATTTT.

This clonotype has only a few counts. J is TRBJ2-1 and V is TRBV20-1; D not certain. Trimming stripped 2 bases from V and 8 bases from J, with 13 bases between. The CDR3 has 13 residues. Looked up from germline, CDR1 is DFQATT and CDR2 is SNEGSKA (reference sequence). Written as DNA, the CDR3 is TGCAGTGCTAGAAACCGTCGTCGCCATGAGCAGTTCTTC. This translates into CSARNRRRHEQFF.

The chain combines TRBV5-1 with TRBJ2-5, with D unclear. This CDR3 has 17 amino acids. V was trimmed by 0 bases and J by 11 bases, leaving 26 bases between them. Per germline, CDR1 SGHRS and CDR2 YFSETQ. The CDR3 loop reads CASSLDPPGLKRMEQYF. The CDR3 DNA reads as TGCGCCAGCAGCTTGGATCCCCCGGGTCTCAAAAGGATGGAGCAGTACTTC. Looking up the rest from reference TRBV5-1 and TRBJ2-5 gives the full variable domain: KAGVTQTPRYLIKTRGQQVTLSCSPISGHRSVSWYQQTPGQGLQFLFEYFSETQRNKGNFPGRFSGRQFSNSRSEMNVSTLELGDSALYLCASSLDPPGLKRMEQYFGPGTRLLVL.

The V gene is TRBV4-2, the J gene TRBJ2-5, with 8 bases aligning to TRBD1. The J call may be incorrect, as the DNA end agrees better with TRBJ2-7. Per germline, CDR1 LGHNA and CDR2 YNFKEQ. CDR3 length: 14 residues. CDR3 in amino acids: CASSQMGTGGEQYF. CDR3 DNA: TGTGCCAGCAGCCAGATGGGGACAGGAGGCGAGCAGTACTTC.

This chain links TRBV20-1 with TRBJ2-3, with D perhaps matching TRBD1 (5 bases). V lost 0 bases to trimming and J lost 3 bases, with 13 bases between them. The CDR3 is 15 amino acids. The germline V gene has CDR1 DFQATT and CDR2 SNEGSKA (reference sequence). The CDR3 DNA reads TGCAGTGCTAGAGATCAGGGCCTCTCTACAGATACGCAGTATTTT. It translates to CSARDQGLSTDTQYF.

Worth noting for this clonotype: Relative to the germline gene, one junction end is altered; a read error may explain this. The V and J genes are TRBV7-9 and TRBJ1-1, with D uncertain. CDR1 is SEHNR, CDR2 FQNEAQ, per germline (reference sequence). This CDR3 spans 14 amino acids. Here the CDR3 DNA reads TGTACCAGCAGCCCGGGGTCTCTGAACACTGAAGCTTTCTTT. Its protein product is CTSSPGSLNTEAFF. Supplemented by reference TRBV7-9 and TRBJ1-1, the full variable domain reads DTGVSQNPRHKITKRGQNVTFRCDPISEHNRLYWYRQTLGQGPEFLTYFQNEAQLEKSRLLSDRFSAERPKGSFSTLEIQRTEQGDSAMYLCTSSPGSLNTEAFFGQGTRLTVV.

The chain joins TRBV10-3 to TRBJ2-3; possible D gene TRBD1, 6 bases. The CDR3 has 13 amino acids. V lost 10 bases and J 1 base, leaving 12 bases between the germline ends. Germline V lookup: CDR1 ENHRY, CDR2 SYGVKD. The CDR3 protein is CATRDIRTDTQYF. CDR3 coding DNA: TGTGCCACTCGGGACATACGCACAGATACGCAGTATTTT.

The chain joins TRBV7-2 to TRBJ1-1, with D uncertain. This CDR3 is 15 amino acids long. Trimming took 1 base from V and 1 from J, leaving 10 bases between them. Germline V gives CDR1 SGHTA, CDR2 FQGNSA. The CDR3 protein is CASSLEGQWNTEAFF. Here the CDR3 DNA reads TGTGCCAGCAGCTTAGAGGGCCAGTGGAACACTGAAGCTTTCTTT.

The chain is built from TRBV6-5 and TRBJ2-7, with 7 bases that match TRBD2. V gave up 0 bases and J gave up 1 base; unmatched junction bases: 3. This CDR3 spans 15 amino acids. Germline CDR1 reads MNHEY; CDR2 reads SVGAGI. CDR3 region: CASSYSVGGSYEQYF. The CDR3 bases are TGTGCCAGCAGTTACTCTGTGGGAGGGTCCTACGAGCAGTACTTC.

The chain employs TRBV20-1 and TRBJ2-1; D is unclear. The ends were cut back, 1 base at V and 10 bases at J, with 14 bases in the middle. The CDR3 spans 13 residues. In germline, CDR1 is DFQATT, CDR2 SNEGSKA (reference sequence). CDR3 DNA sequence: TGCAGTGCTAGAGGGCGTCTAAAGGCCGAGCAGTTCTTC. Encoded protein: CSARGRLKAEQFF.

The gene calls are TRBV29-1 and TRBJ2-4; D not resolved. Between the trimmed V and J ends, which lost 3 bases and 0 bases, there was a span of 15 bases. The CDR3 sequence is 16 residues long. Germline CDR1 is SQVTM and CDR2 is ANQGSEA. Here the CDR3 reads CSVDCGEQLAKNIQYF. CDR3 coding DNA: TGCAGCGTTGACTGCGGCGAGCAACTAGCCAAAAACATTCAGTACTTC.

The CDR3 nucleotides are TGCGCCAGCAGCTGGCTTGCGGGGGGTTCAGATACGCAGTATTTT. Translation gives CASSWLAGGSDTQYF. V usage is TRBV4-1 and J usage is TRBJ2-3, with 8 bases matching TRBD2. V lost 5 bases and J lost 4; bases outside the gene matches: 8. This CDR3 contains 15 residues. The germline V gene has CDR1 MGHRA and CDR2 YSYEKL.